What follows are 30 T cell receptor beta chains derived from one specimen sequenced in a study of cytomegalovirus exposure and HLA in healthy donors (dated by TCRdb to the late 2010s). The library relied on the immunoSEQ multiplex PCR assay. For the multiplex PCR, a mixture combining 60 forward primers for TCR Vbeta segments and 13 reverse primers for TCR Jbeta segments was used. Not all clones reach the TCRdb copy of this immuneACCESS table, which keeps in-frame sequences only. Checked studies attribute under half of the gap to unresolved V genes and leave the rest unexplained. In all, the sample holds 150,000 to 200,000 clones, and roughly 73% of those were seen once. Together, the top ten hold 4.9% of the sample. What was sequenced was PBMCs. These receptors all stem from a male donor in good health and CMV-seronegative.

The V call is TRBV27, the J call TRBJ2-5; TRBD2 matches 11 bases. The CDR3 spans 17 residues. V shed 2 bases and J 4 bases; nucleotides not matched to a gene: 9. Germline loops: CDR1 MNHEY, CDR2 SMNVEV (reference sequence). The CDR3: CASSLASGRLRGETQYF. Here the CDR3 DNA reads TGTGCCAGCAGTTTAGCTAGCGGGAGGCTGAGAGGAGAGACCCAGTACTTC.

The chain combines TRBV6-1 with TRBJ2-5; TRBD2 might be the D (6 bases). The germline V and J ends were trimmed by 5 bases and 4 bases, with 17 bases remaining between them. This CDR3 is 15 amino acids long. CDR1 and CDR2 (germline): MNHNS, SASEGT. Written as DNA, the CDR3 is TGTGCCAGCAGTAGCCTGAGGGCGGGGCTAGAGACCCAGTACTTC. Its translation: CASSSLRAGLETQYF.

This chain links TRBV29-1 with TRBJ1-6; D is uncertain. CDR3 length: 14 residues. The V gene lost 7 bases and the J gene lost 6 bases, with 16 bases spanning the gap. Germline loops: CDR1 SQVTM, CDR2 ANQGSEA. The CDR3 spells CSDVRLTVNSPLHF. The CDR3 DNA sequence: TGCAGCGATGTCCGCTTGACTGTTAATTCACCCCTCCACTTT.

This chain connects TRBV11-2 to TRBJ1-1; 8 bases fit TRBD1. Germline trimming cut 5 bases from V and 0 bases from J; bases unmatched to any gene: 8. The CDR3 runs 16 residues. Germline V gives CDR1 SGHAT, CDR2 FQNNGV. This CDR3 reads CASSPRQGSVNTEAFF. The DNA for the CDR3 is TGTGCCAGCAGCCCCCGACAGGGGAGTGTGAACACTGAAGCTTTCTTT.

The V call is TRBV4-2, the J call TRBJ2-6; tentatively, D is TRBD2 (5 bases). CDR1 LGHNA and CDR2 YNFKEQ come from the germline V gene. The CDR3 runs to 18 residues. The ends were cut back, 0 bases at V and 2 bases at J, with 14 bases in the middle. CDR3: CASSQEGMVGAGANVLTF. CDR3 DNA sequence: TGTGCCAGCAGCCAAGAGGGTATGGTGGGAGCTGGGGCCAACGTCCTGACTTTC.

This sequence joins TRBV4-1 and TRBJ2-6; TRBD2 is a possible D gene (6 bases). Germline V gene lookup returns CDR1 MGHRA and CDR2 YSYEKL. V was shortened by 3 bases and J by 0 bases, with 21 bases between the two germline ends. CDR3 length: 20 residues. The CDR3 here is CASSHQLRDGGPSGANVLTF. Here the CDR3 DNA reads TGCGCCAGCAGCCATCAACTCCGGGACGGGGGTCCCTCTGGGGCCAACGTCCTGACTTTC.

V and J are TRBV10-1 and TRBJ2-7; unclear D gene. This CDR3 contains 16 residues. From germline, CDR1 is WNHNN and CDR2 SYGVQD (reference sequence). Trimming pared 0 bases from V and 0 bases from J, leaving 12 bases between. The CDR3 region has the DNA TGCGCCAGCAGTGAGTCGCGACTCCCGGACTCCTACGAGCAGTACTTC. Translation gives CASSESRLPDSYEQYF.

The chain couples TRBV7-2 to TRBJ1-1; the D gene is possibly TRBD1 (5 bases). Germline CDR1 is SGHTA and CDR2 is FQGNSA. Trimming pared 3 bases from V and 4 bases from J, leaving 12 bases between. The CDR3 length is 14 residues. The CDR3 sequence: CASSLQAGGTEAFF. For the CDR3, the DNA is TGTGCCAGCAGCTTGCAGGCCGGGGGCACTGAAGCTTTCTTT.

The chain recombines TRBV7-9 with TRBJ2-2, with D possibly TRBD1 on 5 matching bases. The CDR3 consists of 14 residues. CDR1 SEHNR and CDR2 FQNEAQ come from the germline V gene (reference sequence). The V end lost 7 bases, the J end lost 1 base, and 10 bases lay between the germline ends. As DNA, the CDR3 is TGTGCCAGCACCCTCAGGGAGAACACCGGGGAGCTGTTTTTT. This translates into CASTLRENTGELFF.

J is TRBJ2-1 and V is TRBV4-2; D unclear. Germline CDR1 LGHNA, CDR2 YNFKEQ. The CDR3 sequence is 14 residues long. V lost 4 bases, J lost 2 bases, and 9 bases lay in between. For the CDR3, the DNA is TGTGCCAGCAGCCCCCGACTGGCCTACAATGAGCAGTTCTTC. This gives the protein CASSPRLAYNEQFF.

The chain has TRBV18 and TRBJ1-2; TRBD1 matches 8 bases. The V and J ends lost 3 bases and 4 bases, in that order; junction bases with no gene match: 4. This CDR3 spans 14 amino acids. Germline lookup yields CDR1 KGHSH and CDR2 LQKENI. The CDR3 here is CASSPRQGIYGYTF. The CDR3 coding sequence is TGTGCCAGCTCACCCCGACAGGGGATCTATGGCTACACCTTC.

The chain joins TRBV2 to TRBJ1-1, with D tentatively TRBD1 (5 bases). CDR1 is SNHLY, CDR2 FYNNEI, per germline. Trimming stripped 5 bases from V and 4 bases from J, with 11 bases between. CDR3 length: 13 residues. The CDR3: CASSLYRPTEAFF. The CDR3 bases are TGTGCCAGCAGTCTTTACAGGCCCACTGAAGCTTTCTTT.

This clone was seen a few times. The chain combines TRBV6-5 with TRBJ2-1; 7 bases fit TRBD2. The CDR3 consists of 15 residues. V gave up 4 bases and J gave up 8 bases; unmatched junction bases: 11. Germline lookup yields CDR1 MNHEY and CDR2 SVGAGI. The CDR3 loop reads CASSSGQFRGDEQFF. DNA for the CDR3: TGTGCCAGCAGTTCCGGACAATTCCGGGGGGATGAGCAGTTCTTC.

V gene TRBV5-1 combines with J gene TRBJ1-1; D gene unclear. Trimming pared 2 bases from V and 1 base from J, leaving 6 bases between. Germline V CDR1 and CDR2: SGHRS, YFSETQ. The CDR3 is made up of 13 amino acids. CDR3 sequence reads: CASSFGGNTEAFF. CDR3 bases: TGCGCCAGCAGCTTTGGAGGGAACACTGAAGCTTTCTTT.

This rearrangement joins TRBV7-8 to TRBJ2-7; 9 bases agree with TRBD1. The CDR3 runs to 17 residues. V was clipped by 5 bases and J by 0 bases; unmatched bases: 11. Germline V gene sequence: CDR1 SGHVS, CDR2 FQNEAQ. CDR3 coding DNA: TGTGCCAGCAGCGTCCAGAGGGACAGGGCCCCCTCCTACGAGCAGTACTTC. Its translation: CASSVQRDRAPSYEQYF.

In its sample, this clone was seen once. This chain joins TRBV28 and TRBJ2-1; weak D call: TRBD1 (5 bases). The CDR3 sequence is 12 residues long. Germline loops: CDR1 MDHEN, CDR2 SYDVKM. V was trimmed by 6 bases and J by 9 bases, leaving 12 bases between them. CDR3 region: CASSLPGFEQFF. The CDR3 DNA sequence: TGTGCCAGCAGCTTGCCAGGGTTTGAGCAGTTCTTC. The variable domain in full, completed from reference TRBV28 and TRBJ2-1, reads DVKVTQSSRYLVKRTGEKVFLECVQDMDHENMFWYRQDPGLGLRLIYFSYDVKMKEKGDIPEGYSVSREKKERFSLILESASTNQTSMYLCASSLPGFEQFFGPGTRLTVL.

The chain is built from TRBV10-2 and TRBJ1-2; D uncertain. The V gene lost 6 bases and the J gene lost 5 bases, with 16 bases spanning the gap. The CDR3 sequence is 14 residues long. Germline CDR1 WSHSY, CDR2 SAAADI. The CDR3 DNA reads TGCGCCAGCAGCACCGGGTCAGAAGTTTATGGCTACACCTTC. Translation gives CASSTGSEVYGYTF.

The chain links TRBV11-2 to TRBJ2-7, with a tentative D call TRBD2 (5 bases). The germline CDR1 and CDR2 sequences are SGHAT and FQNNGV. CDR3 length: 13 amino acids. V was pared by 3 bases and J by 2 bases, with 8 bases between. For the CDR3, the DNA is TGTGCCAGCAGCTTCGGGAACACCTACGAGCAGTACTTC. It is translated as CASSFGNTYEQYF.

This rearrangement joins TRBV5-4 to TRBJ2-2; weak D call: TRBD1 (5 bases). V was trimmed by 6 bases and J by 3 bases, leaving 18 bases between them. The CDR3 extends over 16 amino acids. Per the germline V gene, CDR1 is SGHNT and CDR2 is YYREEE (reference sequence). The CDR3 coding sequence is TGTGCCAGCAACCCGAAGGCCGACAGCGACACCGGGGAGCTGTTTTTT. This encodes CASNPKADSDTGELFF.

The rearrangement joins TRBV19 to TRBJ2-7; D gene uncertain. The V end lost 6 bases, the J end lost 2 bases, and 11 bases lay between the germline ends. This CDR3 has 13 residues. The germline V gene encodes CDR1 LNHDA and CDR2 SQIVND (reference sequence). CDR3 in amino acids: CASSLTGTYEQYF. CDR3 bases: TGTGCCAGTAGCCTGACGGGTACCTACGAGCAGTACTTC. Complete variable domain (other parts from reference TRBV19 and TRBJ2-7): DGGITQSPKYLFRKEGQNVTLSCEQNLNHDAMYWYRQDPGQGLRLIYYSQIVNDFQKGDIAEGYSVSREKKESFPLTVTSAQKNPTAFYLCASSLTGTYEQYFGPGTRLTVT.

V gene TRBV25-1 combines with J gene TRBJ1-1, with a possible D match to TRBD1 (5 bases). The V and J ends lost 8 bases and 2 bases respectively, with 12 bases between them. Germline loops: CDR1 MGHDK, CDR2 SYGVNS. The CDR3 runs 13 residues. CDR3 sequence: CASADSSNTEAFF. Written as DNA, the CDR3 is TGTGCCAGCGCAGACAGTTCCAACACTGAAGCTTTCTTT. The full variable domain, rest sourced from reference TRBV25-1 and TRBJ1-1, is EADIYQTPRYLVIGTGKKITLECSQTMGHDKMYWYQQDPGMELHLIHYSYGVNSTEKGDLSSESTVSRIRTEHFPLTLESARPSHTSQYLCASADSSNTEAFFGQGTRLTVV.

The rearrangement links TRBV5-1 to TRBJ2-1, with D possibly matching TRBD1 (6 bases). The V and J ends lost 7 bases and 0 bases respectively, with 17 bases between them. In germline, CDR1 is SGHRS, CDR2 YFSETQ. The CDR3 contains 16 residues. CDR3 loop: CASHREPSGSYNEQFF. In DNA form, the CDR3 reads TGCGCCAGCCACAGGGAACCTTCCGGCTCCTACAATGAGCAGTTCTTC.

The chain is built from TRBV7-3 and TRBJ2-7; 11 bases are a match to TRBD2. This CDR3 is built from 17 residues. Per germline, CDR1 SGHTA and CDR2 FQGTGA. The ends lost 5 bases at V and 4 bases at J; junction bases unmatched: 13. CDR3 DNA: TGTGCCAGCAGCCCCCACCCCGGGACTAGCGGCGTATACGAGCAGTACTTC. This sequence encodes CASSPHPGTSGVYEQYF.

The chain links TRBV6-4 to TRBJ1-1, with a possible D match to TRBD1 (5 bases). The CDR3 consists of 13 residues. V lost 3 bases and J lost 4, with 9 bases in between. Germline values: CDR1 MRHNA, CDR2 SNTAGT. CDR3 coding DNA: TGTGCCAGCAGTGAACAGGCAGCCACTGAAGCTTTCTTT. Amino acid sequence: CASSEQAATEAFF.

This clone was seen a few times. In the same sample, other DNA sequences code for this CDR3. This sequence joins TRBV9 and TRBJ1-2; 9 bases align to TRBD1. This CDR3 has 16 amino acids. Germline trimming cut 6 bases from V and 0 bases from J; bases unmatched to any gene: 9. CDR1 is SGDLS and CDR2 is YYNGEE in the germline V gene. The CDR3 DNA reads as TGTGCCAGCACCACTGGGACAGGGATACCTAACTATGGCTACACCTTC. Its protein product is CASTTGTGIPNYGYTF.

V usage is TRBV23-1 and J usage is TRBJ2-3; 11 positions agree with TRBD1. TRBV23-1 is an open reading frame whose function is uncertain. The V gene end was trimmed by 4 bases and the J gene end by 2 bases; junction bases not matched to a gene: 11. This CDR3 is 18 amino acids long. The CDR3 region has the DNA TGCGCCAGCAGTCGCGTGAGCAGGACAGGGGGCGTCACAGATACGCAGTATTTT. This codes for CASSRVSRTGGVTDTQYF.

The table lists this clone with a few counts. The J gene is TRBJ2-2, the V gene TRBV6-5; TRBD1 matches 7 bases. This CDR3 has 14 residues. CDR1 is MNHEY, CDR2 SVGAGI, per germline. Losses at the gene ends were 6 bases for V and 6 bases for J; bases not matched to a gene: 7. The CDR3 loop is CASRLTGVAGELFF. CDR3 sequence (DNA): TGTGCCAGCAGATTAACAGGGGTAGCCGGGGAGCTGTTTTTT.

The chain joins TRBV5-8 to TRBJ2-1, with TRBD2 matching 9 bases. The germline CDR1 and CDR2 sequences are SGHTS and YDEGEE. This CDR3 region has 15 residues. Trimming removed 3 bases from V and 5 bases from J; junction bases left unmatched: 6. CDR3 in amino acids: CASSSGLARNNEQFF. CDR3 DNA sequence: TGTGCCAGCAGCTCCGGACTAGCGAGAAACAATGAGCAGTTCTTC.

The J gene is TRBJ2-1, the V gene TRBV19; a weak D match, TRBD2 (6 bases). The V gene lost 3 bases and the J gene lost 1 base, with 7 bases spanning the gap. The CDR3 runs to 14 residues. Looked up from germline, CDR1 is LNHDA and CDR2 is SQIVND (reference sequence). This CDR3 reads CASSISGSYNEQFF. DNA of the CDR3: TGTGCCAGTAGTATTAGCGGATCCTACAATGAGCAGTTCTTC.

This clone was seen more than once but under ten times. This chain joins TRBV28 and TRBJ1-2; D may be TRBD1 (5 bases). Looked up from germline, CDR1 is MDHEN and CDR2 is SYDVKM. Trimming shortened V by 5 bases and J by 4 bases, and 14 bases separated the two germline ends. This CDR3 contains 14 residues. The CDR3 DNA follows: TGTGCCAGCAGTGCCCATACGCAGGGCTATGGCTACACCTTC. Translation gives CASSAHTQGYGYTF.